Below, 15 T cell receptor beta chains from the same sample are listed, as sequenced in a study of blood T cell repertoires in COVID-19. Produced via immunoSEQ multiplex PCR; TCRdb's table is partial and in-frame only. The table lists 100,000 or so clones, about four fifths of them singletons, with under 20% in the top ten. Sequencing was carried out using peripheral blood. The receptors originated from a human donor in a cohort sampled during active COVID-19.

V usage is TRBV9 and J usage is TRBJ2-2, with D perhaps TRBD1 (6 bases). The CDR3 is made up of 16 amino acids. The germline V gene has CDR1 SGDLS and CDR2 YYNGEE. The V end was cut by 4 bases, the J end by 3 bases, with 16 bases between. The CDR3 region has the DNA TGTGCCAGCAGCTCTAGAGGGGACACTCACACCGGGGAGCTGTTTTTT. This codes for CASSSRGDTHTGELFF.

The J gene is TRBJ2-7, the V gene TRBV11-2; a weak D match, TRBD2 (5 bases). V gave up 4 bases and J gave up 6 bases, with 16 bases separating them. The V gene's germline CDR1 is SGHAT and CDR2 FQNNGV. The CDR3 consists of 14 residues. The DNA of the CDR3 is TGTGCCAGCAGCTCCGGACTCGCATCACCCGAGCAGTACTTC. This sequence encodes CASSSGLASPEQYF.

The chain recombines TRBV28 with TRBJ2-7; D remains ambiguous. V gave up 4 bases and J gave up 4 bases, with 8 bases separating them. Germline values: CDR1 MDHEN, CDR2 SYDVKM. This CDR3 is 12 amino acids long. CDR3 protein: CASSYQQYEQYF. CDR3 bases: TGTGCCAGCAGTTATCAACAGTACGAGCAGTACTTC.

This clone was seen a single time. The rearrangement uses TRBV5-6 and TRBJ1-5; D is possibly TRBD1 (6 bases). The germline gives CDR1 SGHDT, CDR2 YYEEEE. This CDR3 spans 15 amino acids. V lost 1 base to trimming and J lost 4 bases, with 12 bases between them. As DNA, the CDR3 is TGTGCCAGCAGCTTGACAGGGACTAAAAATCAGCCCCAGCATTTT. This encodes CASSLTGTKNQPQHF.

The chain carries TRBV4-1 and TRBJ1-1; D call uncertain. Germline CDR1 and CDR2: MGHRA and YSYEKL. V was shortened by 1 base and J by 0 bases, with 15 bases between the two germline ends. This CDR3 contains 17 residues. The DNA for the CDR3 is TGCGCCAGCAGCCAAGCCACCTTCGGGAGGGTGAACACTGAAGCTTTCTTT. Its translation is CASSQATFGRVNTEAFF.

This clone was counted once. The V gene is TRBV7-2, the J gene TRBJ2-7; 11 bases align to TRBD2. The CDR3 is 15 amino acids. Per the germline V gene, CDR1 is SGHTA and CDR2 is FQGNSA. The V gene end was trimmed by 0 bases and the J gene end by 4 bases; junction bases not matched to a gene: 2. The CDR3 reads CASSLAGTSGYEQYF. CDR3 nucleotides: TGTGCCAGCAGCTTAGCCGGGACTAGCGGATACGAGCAGTACTTC.

This chain links TRBV28 with TRBJ2-7; D ambiguous. Per germline, CDR1 MDHEN and CDR2 SYDVKM. CDR3 length: 10 residues. V lost 3 bases to trimming and J lost 6 bases, with 3 bases between them. CDR3 amino acids: CASSFSEQYF. In DNA, the CDR3 is TGTGCCAGCAGTTTCTCCGAGCAGTACTTC. Full variable domain (missing parts from reference TRBV28 and TRBJ2-7): DVKVTQSSRYLVKRTGEKVFLECVQDMDHENMFWYRQDPGLGLRLIYFSYDVKMKEKGDIPEGYSVSREKKERFSLILESASTNQTSMYLCASSFSEQYFGPGTRLTVT.

The chain combines TRBV5-1 with TRBJ2-7, with D maybe TRBD1 (5 bases). The CDR3 extends over 13 amino acids. Germline lookup yields CDR1 SGHRS and CDR2 YFSETQ. Trimming cost V 0 bases and J 1 base, with 5 bases left between them. For the CDR3, the DNA is TGCGCCAGCAGCTTGGACAGGTCCTACGAGCAGTACTTC. Translation: CASSLDRSYEQYF.

The chain has TRBV4-1 and TRBJ2-5, with a weak D call TRBD2 (6 bases). The germline V gene encodes CDR1 MGHRA and CDR2 YSYEKL. The CDR3 has 18 residues. The V and J ends lost 2 bases and 2 bases respectively, with 21 bases between them. The CDR3: CASSQIPSPSSGQETQYF. The CDR3 DNA follows: TGCGCCAGCAGCCAAATTCCCTCCCCCTCCAGCGGGCAAGAGACCCAGTACTTC.

The chain is built from TRBV28 and TRBJ2-1, with D perhaps matching TRBD1 (5 bases). The CDR3 covers 14 residues. V was pared by 6 bases and J by 4 bases, with 13 bases between. Germline CDR1 is MDHEN and CDR2 is SYDVKM. The CDR3 DNA sequence: TGTGCCAGCAGGCGGACCCCAGGGTACAATGAGCAGTTCTTC. This gives the protein CASRRTPGYNEQFF.

The V call is TRBV6-5, the J call TRBJ2-5, with TRBD2 identical over 9 bases. This CDR3 has 14 amino acids. Per germline, CDR1 MNHEY and CDR2 SVGAGI. J lost 9 bases, V lost 6 bases, and 11 bases had no gene match. The CDR3 sequence: CASRSSGGSRAQYF. The DNA for the CDR3 is TGTGCCAGCAGAAGCAGCGGGGGGAGCAGGGCCCAGTACTTC.

V gene TRBV20-1 combines with J gene TRBJ1-1; 8 bases fit TRBD1. The CDR3 is 11 residues long. The V gene's germline CDR1 is DFQATT and CDR2 SNEGSKA (reference sequence). V shed 3 bases and J 8 bases; nucleotides not matched to a gene: 2. The CDR3 coding sequence is TGCAGTGCTAGGAGGGACAGGGAAGCTTTCTTT. This gives the protein CSARRDREAFF.

CDR3 protein: CASSLPPGQQFF. The CDR3 region has the DNA TGTGCCAGCAGTTTACCTCCGGGACAGCAATTCTTT. The rearrangement joins TRBV12-3 or TRBV12-4 to TRBJ1-1; 7 positions agree with TRBD1. The CDR3 extends over 12 amino acids. Unmatched junction bases numbered 8, after V lost 2 bases and J lost 14 bases.

This clone was found a few times. The rearrangement links TRBV27 to TRBJ1-5, with D perhaps matching TRBD1 (6 bases). Trimming removed 5 bases from V and 6 bases from J, with 14 bases in between. Germline V CDR1 and CDR2: MNHEY, SMNVEV (reference sequence). The CDR3 runs 14 residues. The CDR3 protein is CASSEQGFPQPQHF. The CDR3 region has the DNA TGTGCCAGCAGTGAGCAGGGGTTTCCTCAGCCCCAGCATTTT.

With regard to this clone: Other DNA sequences in this specimen translate into the identical CDR3. The chain combines TRBV15 with TRBJ2-7; 11 bases map to TRBD1. The CDR3 has 14 amino acids. V lost 3 bases, J lost 2 bases, and 0 bases stayed unmatched. CDR1 LNHNV and CDR2 YYDKDF come from the germline V gene (reference sequence). CDR3 sequence: CATSRDRGPYEQYF. The CDR3 DNA sequence: TGTGCCACCAGCAGGGACAGGGGGCCCTACGAGCAGTACTTC. The full variable domain, rest sourced from reference TRBV15 and TRBJ2-7, is DAMVIQNPRYQVTQFGKPVTLSCSQTLNHNVMYWYQQKSSQAPKLLFHYYDKDFNNEADTPDNFQSRRPNTSFCFLDIRSPGLGDTAMYLCATSRDRGPYEQYFGPGTRLTVT.